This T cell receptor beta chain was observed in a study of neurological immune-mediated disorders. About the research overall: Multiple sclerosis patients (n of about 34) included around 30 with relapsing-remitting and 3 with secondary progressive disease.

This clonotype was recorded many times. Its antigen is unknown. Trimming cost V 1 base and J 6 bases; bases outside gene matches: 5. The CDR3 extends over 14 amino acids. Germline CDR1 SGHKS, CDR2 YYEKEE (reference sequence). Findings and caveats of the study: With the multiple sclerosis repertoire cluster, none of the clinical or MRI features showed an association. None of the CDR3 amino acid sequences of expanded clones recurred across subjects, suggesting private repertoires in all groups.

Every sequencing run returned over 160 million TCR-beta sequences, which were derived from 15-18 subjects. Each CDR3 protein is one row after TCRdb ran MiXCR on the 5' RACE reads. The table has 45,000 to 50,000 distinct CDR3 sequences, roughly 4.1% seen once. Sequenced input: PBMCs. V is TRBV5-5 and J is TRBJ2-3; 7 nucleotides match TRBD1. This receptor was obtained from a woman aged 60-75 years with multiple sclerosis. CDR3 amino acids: CASSLNKDRDTQYF. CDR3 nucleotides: TGTGCCAGCAGCTTGAACAAGGACAGGGATACGCAGTATTTT.